Included here is one T cell receptor (beta chain) sequence, with context. No antigen is known for it. No base qualities exist here, and no much larger clone lies one base off it. These data are taken from a study of cytomegalovirus exposure and HLA in healthy donors (TCRdb year 2017). Context from the whole study: According to an earlier analysis of 587 of the donors, 200 million or so T cells yielded approximately 120 million unique TCR beta sequences and roughly 280 Gb of sequence data. An early release that covered 640 HLA-typed donors contained around 300 gigabases of sequencing data and tens of millions of unique TCR sequences. The genetic ancestry cluster associated with self-reported Caucasian donors included roughly four fifths of the 300 to 400 genotyped donors. The study was designed to test whether signatures of past pathogen exposure could be identified by cataloging public T cell receptors. Using immunosequencing, the study profiled T cell repertoires from 640 or so subjects and related those repertoires to cytomegalovirus serostatus. A separate validation cohort of over a hundred different subjects was used in addition to the roughly 720-subject first cohort. The study combined high-throughput TCR immunosequencing, statistical association of individual TCRs with disease status, and machine learning to predict cytomegalovirus infection status. A later analysis re-examined previously published TCR beta repertoires from just over 650 donors and added high-resolution HLA genotyping to investigate patterns of TCR occurrence. In the later analysis, no new phenotypic data were used to find candidate immune exposures; instead, reliance was placed on TCR beta sequences and their occurrence across donors. An earlier analysis of some 500 of the donors used high-throughput TCR beta sequencing to judge whether each TCR beta V gene segment behaved as functional or pseudogenic. Donor age, sex, ethnicity and CMV serostatus were compiled together with the repertoire data. In a later genetic analysis, genome-wide SNP genotypes for about 55% of the 666 donors were used, and that subset was treated as a discovery cohort. Every discovery cohort repertoire had been produced on one sequencing platform. HLA typing covered class I and class II loci at four-digit resolution. Typing coverage varied by locus: roughly 629-630 donors for A, B, C, DRB1 and DQB1; about 520 for DQA1; some 610 for DPA1; 400 to 480 for DPB1. A few DR-DQ haplotypes were treated as single units for association and clustering because of strong linkage in the cohort. Among 300 to 500 genotyped donors of the cohort, an average of roughly 230,000 unique TCR beta nucleotide sequences was sequenced per donor, of which 15% to 20% were non-productive.

General findings and caveats noted by the study authors: An earlier analysis of several hundred of the donors showed that most TCR beta V segments appeared in productive rearrangements either about 87% or about 30% of the time, which broadly matched IMGT annotations. In this cohort, only TCR beta chains were sequenced, and detectable features were limited by the absence of alpha or paired-chain data. V-gene and J-gene trimming of TCR beta chains was associated with a missense DCLRE1C variant in a later genetic analysis, and the association was replicated in an independent cohort. Specific HLA alleles were associated with 15,000 to 20,000 TCR beta sequences at a false discovery rate of 0.05 in a later analysis. A later analysis found that HLA-associated TCR beta chains were more clonally expanded and had lower generation probabilities than equally common non-associated chains. Because HLA typing was unavailable for some donors at each locus, only the typed subset was used in association tests. A later genetic analysis reported fewer N-insertions in productive TCRs among donors in an Asian-associated ancestry cluster than the roughly 700-donor mean. According to a later analysis, most CMV-associated TCR beta chains appeared to be HLA-restricted, and the HLA associations seemed to be driven largely by CMV exposure. A later analysis found that TCR association rates varied across HLA loci, with DRB1 alleles showing the most associated TCRs and HLA-C alleles the fewest. While some public TCRs were present in many individuals, most TCR sequences turned up only very rarely across donors. The presence/absence analyses assumed that sequencing depth was roughly uniform across donors, and that assumption may not be true. A further reported finding was that TCR beta sequences accurately predicted the HLA-A and HLA-B alleles for most subjects in the first cohort. A cluster of highly shared sequence variants was judged likely to be a technical artifact of the sequencing pipeline. In both the original and validation cohorts, the classifier was reported to diagnose cytomegalovirus status with high specificity and sensitivity. The study gave a list of 150 to 200 TCR beta chains associated with cytomegalovirus. The authors suggested that the approach could potentially be generalized to other disease states and immunological phenotypes. In vitro tests confirmed that a few of the cytomegalovirus-associated TCR beta chains recognize cytomegalovirus antigens. Some IMGT-functional V segments, including TRBV6-2 and TRBV6-3, could not be distinguished by the 87-base-pair reads and were therefore excluded. Several of the top co-occurrence clusters appeared to be linked to parvovirus B19, influenza, CMV and Epstein-Barr virus, according to a later analysis. Because counts were too low, fewer than 20 rarely observed V segments, including chromosome 9 orphons, were excluded from the earlier analysis of fewer than 650 of the donors. Correlated functional status among segregating V segments might reflect linkage disequilibrium, but an unknown experimental factor could not be ruled out. Assigning TCR associations to individual alleles was difficult when HLA alleles, especially DR and DQ, strongly co-occurred. Immune exposure information for the cohort was limited to CMV serostatus.

Libraries were built with the immunoSEQ multiplex PCR assay. The multiplex PCR relied on a mix of 60 forward primers for TCR Vbeta segments and 13 reverse primers for TCR Jbeta segments. Amplification of the CDR3 region of rearranged TCR beta genes was performed with a multiplex PCR assay on genomic DNA. The amplified TCR beta libraries were sequenced on the Illumina HiSeq System as 87-base-pair reads. The paper's processing steps were these. A later analysis counted some 74 million unique TCR beta chains across the 500 to 850 repertoires, and roughly 10 million of these chains were shared by at least two donors. Raw reads were error-corrected and collapsed into unique sequences by a nearest-neighbor algorithm in which closely related sequences were merged to remove PCR and sequencing errors. V, D and J gene segments were assigned by aligning CDR3 sequences to IMGT reference sequences. For a sequence to be retained, at least a six-nucleotide match to both a V gene segment and a J gene segment was required. Rearrangements were classified as productive when the CDR3 lacked stop codons and remained in frame with V and J, and all other rearrangements were classified as non-productive. Following IMGT convention, CDR3 was defined as the stretch from the second conserved V-encoded cysteine up to the conserved J-encoded phenylalanine. The earlier analysis of about 530 of the donors excluded any sequence lacking an unambiguous match to a single V gene segment. An earlier analysis of several hundred of the donors called V segments functional above 56.7% productive rearrangements and segregating when the between-donor standard deviation exceeded 5%. A statistical classification framework was developed to diagnose cytomegalovirus status using the catalog of TCR beta chain sequences. V and J gene assignment, in a later analysis, came from comparing TCR nucleotide sequences with IMGT/GENE-DB human TR gene sequences. Using the TCRdist pipeline, a later analysis assigned CDR3 sequences along with most-parsimonious VDJ recombination scenarios. In a later analysis, each TCR beta chain was defined by its CDR3 amino acid sequence together with its V-gene family, and reads without a unique V-gene family were excluded. As a way to deal with suspected cross-contamination and a sequencing artifact, a later analysis dropped over 550 nucleotide sequences that were highly shared and had low generation probability. For each public chain, a later analysis derived a clonal expansion index from normalized ranks of inferred template counts within each repertoire. In a later analysis, generation probabilities were computed using a VDJ recombination model fitted to out-of-frame rearrangements, and the results were checked against IGoR. Hypergeometric tests were used in a later analysis to score TCR-TCR, TCR-HLA and TCR-CMV co-occurrence, with a repertoire-size bias correction applied to the TCR pairs. False discovery rates were estimated in a later analysis by permuting HLA or CMV assignments 20 times. In a later analysis, co-occurring TCRs were grouped with DBSCAN, and TCRdist sequence similarity was added when clustering was performed within HLA-allele-positive subsets. Co-occurrence clustering excluded repertoires with fewer than 30,000 or more than 120,000 public chains, plus five with anomalous nucleotide sharing. Entries here come from immuneACCESS through TCRdb and include only in-frame sequences with V and J called. Some clones fail to appear in such tables; in the studies checked, an unresolved V gene covers under half of the shortfall, and the cause of the remainder is unknown. The V and J calls and clone size were taken over from that table, and D and trimming were inferred from the DNA. The sample yields just over 200,000 clones; more than 65% were counted once. Clones ranked in the top ten supply about 1.5% of the sample.

Sequences SQVTM (CDR1) and ANQGSEA (CDR2) are obtained from the germline V gene. The CDR3 spans 12 residues, from the cysteine through the phenylalanine. The read is trimmed to its CDR3 DNA, 36 bases read in frame from base 1. V was cut back by 7 bases and J by 2 bases, leaving a gap of 12 bases between them. The cohort consisted of hundreds of healthy bone marrow donors. At the time of sampling, every cohort member was nominally healthy, though immune exposures that went unrecorded were likely present. The donor was CMV seronegative and was included in the group of about 400 seronegative cohort members. Every donor gave a peripheral blood sample, and the peripheral blood mononuclear cells from that sample were used for TCR beta sequencing. Genomic DNA extraction from the blood cell samples was performed with the Qiagen DNeasy Blood Extraction Kit.

The V gene is TRBV29-1 and the J gene is TRBJ2-7; the D gene is possibly TRBD1, with 6 bases matching. This TCR was recovered from a man aged 45-65 years in good health and CMV-seronegative. Sequencing was carried out using PBMCs. The CDR3 here reads CSARTATYEQYF. In nucleotide form, the sequence is TGCAGCGCTAGGACAGCAACCTACGAGCAGTACTTC.